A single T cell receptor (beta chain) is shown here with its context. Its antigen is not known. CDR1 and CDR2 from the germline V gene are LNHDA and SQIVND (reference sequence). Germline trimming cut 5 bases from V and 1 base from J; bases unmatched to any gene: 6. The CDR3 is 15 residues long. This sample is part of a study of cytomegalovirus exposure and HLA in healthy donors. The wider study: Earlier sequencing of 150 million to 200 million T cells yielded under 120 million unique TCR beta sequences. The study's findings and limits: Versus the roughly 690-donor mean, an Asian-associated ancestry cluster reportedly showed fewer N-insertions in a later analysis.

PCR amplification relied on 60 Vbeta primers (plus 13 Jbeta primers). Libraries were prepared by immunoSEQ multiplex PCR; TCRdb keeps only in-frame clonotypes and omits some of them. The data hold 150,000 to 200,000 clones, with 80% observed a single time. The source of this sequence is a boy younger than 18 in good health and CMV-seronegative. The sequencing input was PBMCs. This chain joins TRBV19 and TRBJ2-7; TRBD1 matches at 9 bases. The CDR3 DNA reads TGTGCCAGTAGTTCCACGGACAGGGGATCCTACGAGCAGTACTTC. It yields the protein CASSSTDRGSYEQYF.